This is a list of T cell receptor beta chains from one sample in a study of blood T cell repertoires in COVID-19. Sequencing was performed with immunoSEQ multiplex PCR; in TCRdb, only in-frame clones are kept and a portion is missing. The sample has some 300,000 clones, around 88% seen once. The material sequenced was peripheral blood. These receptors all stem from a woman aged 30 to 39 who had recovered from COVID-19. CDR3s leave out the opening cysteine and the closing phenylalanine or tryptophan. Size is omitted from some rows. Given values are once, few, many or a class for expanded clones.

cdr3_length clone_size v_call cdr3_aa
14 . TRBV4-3 ASSRLAGQGHYGYT
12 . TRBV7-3 ASSLSGDRETQY
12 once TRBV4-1 ASSQGSTGYGYT
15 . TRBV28 ASSFTLSTGGARGYT
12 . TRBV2 ASSRTGYNTEAF
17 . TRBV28 ASSPRLAGGQSSYNEQF
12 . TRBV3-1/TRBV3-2 ASSQVPGPETQY
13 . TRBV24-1 ATRGTGEDGNEQF
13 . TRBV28 ASSFRGGRSEKLF
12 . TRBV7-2 ASSPSTAYNEQF
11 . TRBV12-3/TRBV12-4 ASSERGSETQY
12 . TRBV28 ASSFTGSGNTIY
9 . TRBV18 ASSVGEGYT
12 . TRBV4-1 ASSQDLRGDEQY
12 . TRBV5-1 ASSLGAGGYEQY
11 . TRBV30 AWRLAGADTQY
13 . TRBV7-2 ASSLVTGRSYEQY
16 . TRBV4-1 ASSQGLVRRGSNQPQH
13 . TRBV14 ASSQVYRNTGELF
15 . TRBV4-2 ASSQEGGGSVRGTQY
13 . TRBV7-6 ASSLDGIPNEKLF
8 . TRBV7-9 ARRQRART
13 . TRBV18 ASSPLGSLYTEAF
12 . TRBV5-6 ASSLTGVVEKLF
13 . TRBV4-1 ASSQDGVLRSPLH
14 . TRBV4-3 ASSQDLLAAYNEQF
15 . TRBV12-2 ASRLEPTYLDSYGYT
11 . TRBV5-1 ASSLDLELEAF
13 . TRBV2 ASSEAVVRGVTQY
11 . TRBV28 ASSLTRLNEQF
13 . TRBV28 ASSLFRTGGEKLF
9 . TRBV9 ASSVMREQY
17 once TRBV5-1 ASSLESPGLADGEETQY
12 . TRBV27 ASRTTGVTGELF
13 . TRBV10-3 AISESNSANEKLF
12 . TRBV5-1 ASSHTGPQETQY
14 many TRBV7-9 ASSPDGGGGVDTQY
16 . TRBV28 ASSLFTPYPGSNQPQH
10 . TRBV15 ATSTSNYGYT
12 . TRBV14 ASSRVESAYGYT
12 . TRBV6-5 ASSTGIHNSPLH